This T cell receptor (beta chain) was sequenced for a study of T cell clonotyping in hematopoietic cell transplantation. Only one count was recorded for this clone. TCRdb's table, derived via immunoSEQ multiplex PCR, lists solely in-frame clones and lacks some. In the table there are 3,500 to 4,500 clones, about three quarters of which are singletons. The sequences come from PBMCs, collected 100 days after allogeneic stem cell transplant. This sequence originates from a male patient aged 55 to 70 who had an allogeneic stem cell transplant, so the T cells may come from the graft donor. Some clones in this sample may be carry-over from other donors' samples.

CDR3 sequence reads: CASSEQGARTEAFF. The DNA of the CDR3 is TGTGCCAGCAGTGAACAGGGGGCGCGTACTGAAGCTTTCTTT. The J gene is TRBJ1-1, the V gene TRBV2; 8 bases align to TRBD1. The germline V gene has CDR1 SNHLY and CDR2 FYNNEI. This CDR3 spans 14 amino acids. Trimming removed 2 bases from V and 5 bases from J; junction bases left unmatched: 4.